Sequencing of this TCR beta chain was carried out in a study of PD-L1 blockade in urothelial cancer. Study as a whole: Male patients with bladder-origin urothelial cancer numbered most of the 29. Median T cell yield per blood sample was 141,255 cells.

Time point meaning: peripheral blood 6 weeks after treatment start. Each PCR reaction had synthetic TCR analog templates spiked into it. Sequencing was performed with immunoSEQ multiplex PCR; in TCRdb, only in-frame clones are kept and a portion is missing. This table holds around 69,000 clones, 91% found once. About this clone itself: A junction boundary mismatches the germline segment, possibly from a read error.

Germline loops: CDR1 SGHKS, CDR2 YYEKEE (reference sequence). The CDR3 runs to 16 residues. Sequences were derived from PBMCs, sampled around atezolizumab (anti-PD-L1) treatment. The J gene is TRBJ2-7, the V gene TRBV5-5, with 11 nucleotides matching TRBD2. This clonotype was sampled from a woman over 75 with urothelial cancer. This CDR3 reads CASSGIAGGPSHEQYF. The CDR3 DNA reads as TGTGCCAGCAGTGGAATAGCGGGAGGGCCCTCCCACGAGCAGTACTTC.